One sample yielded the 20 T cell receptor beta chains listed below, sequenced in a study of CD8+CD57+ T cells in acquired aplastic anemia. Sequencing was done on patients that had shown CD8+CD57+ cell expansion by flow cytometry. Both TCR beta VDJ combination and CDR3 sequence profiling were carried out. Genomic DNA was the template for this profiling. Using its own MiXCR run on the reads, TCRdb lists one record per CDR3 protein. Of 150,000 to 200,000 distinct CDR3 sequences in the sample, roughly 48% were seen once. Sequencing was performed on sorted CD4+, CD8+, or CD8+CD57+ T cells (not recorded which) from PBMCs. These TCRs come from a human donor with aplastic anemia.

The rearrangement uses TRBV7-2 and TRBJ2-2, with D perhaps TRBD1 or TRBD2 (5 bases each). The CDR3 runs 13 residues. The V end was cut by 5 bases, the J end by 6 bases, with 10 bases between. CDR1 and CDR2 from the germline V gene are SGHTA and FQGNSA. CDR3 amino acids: CASSGGAAGELFF. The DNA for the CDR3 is TGTGCCAGCAGCGGGGGTGCCGCCGGGGAGCTGTTTTTT.

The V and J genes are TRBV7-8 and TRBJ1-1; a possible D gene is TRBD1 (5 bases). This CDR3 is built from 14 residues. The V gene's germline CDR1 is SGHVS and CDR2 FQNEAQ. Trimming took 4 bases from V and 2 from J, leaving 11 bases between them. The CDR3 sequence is CASSWGDRNTEAFF. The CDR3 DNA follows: TGTGCCAGCAGCTGGGGGGACCGTAACACTGAAGCTTTCTTT.

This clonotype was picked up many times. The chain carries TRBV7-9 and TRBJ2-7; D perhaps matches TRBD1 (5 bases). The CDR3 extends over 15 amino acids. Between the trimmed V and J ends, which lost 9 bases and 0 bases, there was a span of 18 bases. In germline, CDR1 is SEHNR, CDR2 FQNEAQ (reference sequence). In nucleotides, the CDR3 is TGTGCCAGTTCGAAAGACAGTTTTAACTCCTACGAGCAGTACTTC. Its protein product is CASSKDSFNSYEQYF.

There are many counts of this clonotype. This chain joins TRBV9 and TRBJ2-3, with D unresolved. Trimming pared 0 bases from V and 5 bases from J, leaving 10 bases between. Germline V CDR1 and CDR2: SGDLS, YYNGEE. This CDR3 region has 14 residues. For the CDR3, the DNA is TGTGCCAGCAGCGTAGTAGGGCGAGAAGATACGCAGTATTTT. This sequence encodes CASSVVGREDTQYF.

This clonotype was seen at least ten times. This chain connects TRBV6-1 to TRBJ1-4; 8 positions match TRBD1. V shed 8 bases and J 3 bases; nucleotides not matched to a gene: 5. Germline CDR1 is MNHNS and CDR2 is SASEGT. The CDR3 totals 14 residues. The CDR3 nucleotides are TGTGCCAGCGGACGACAGGGGTCTAATGAAAAACTGTTTTTT. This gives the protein CASGRQGSNEKLFF.

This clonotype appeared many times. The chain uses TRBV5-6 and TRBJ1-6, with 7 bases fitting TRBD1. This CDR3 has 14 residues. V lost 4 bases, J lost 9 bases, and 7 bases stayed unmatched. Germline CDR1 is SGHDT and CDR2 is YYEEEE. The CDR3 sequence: CASSNQGGLSPLHF. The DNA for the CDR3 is TGTGCCAGCAGCAATCAGGGGGGTCTTTCACCCCTCCACTTT. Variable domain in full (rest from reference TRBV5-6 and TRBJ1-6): DAGVTQSPTHLIKTRGQQVTLRCSPKSGHDTVSWYQQALGQGPQFIFQYYEEEERQRGNFPDRFSGHQFPNYSSELNVNALLLGDSALYLCASSNQGGLSPLHFGNGTRLTVT.

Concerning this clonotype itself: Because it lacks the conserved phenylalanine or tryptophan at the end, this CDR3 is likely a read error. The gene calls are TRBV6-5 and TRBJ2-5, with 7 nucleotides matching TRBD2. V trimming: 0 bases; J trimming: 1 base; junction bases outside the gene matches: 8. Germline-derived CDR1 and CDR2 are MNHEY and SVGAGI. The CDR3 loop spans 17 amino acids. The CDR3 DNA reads TGTGCCAGCAGTTACTCTGAATTGACTAGCTCCCAAGAGACCCAGTACCTC. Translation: CASSYSELTSSQETQYL.

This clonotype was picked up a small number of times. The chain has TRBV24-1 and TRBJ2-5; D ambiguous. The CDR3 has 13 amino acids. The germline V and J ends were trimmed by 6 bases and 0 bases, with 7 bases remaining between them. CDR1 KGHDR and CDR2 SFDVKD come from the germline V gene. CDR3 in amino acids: CATSFGNQETQYF. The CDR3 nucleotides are TGTGCCACCAGTTTCGGAAACCAAGAGACCCAGTACTTC.

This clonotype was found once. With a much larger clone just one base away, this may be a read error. The CDR3 coding sequence is TGTGCCATCAGTGTCGGCAGGGGGCGAAGTGAAAAACTGTTTTTT. Translating it yields CAISVGRGRSEKLFF. This chain uses TRBV10-3 with TRBJ1-4, with 8 nucleotides matching TRBD1. The CDR3 length is 15 residues. V shed 4 bases and J 7 bases; nucleotides not matched to a gene: 8. Germline-derived CDR1 and CDR2 are ENHRY and SYGVKD.

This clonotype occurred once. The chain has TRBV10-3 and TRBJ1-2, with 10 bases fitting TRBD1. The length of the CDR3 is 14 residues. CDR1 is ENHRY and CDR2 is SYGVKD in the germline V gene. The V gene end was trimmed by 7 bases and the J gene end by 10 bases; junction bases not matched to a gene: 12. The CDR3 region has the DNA TGTGCCATCAACGGGACAGGGGTAGTGGGTGTCTACACCTTC. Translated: CAINGTGVVGVYTF.

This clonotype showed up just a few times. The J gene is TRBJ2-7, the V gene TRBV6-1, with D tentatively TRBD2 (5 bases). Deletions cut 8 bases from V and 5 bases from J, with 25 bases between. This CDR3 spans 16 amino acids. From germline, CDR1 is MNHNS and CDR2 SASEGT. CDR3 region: CASSVVSLPSGNEQYV. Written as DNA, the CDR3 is TGTGCCAGCTCAGTCGTTTCACTGCCTTCGGGGAACGAGCAGTACGTC.

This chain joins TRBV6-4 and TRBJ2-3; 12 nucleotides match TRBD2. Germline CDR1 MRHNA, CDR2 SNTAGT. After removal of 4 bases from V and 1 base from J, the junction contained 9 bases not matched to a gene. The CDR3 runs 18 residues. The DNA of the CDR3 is TGTGCCAGCAGTGGCTCCGGGACTAGCGGGTGGGGCACAGATACGCAGTATTTT. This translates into CASSGSGTSGWGTDTQYF.

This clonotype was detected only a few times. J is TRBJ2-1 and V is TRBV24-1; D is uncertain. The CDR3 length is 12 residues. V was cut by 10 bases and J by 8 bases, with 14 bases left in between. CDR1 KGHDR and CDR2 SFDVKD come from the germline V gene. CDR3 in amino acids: CATGTARDEQFF. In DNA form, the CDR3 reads TGTGCCACGGGTACGGCAAGGGATGAGCAGTTCTTC.

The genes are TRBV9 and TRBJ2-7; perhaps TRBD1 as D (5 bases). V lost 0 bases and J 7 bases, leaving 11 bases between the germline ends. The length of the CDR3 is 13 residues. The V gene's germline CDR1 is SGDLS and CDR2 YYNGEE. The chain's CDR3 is CASSVVEAGEQYF. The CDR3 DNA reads TGTGCCAGCAGCGTAGTAGAGGCAGGGGAGCAGTACTTC.

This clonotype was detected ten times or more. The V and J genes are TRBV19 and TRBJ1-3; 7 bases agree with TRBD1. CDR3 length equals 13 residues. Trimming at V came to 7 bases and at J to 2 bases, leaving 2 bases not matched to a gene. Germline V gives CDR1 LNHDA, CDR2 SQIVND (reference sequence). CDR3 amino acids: CASMTGTGNTIYF. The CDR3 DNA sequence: TGTGCCAGTATGACAGGGACTGGAAACACCATATATTTT.

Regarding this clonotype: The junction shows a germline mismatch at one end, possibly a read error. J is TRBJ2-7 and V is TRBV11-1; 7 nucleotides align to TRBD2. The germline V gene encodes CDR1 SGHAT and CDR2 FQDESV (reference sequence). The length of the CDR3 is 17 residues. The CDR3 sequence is CASSSRYLADPSYEQYF. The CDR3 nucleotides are TGTGCCAGCAGCTCCCGATACCTAGCGGACCCCTCCTACGAACAGTACTTC.

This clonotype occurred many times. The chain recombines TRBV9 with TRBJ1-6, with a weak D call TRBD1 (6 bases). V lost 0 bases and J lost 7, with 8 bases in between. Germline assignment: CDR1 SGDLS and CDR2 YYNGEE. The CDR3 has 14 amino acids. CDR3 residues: CASSVATGNSPLHF. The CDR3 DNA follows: TGTGCCAGCAGCGTAGCTACAGGGAATTCACCCCTCCACTTT.

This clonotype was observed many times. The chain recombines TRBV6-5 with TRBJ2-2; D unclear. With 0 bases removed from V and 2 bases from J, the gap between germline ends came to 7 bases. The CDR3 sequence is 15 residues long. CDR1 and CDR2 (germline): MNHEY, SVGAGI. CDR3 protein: CASSYSNHNTGELFF. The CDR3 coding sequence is TGTGCCAGCAGTTACTCGAATCATAACACCGGGGAGCTGTTTTTT.

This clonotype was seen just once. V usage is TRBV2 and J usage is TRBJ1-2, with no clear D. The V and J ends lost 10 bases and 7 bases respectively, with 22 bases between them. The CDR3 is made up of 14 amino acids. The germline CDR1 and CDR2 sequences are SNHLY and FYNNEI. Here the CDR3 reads CATFDSLEGSGYTF. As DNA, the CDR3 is TGTGCCACCTTCGATTCGTTGGAGGGAAGTGGCTACACCTTC.

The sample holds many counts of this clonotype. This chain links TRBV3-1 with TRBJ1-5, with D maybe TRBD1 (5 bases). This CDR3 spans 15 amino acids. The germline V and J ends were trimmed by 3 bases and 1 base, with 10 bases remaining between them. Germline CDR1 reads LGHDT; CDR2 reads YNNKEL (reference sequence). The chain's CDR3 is CASSHSGPSNQPQHF. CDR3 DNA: TGTGCCAGCAGCCATTCAGGGCCAAGCAATCAGCCCCAGCATTTT.